This note documents a single T cell receptor (beta chain) sequence. This sample is drawn from a study of blood T cell repertoires in COVID-19. Study-level background: T cells, B-cell-depleted T cells, or PBMCs supplied cDNA or gDNA.

Membership in each cohort depended on participant-reported clinical history. In the original analysis: By means of reference gene primer amplification, nucleated cell counts were estimated. Some clones are missing from TCRdb's copy, which holds only in-frame ones; the method was immunoSEQ multiplex PCR. That table gives V, J and clone size, and the DNA gave D and trimming. The sample comprises over 150,000 clones, approximately 86% of which are singletons, and around 2.3% rests with the top ten. Sequencing was carried out using PBMCs or T cells enriched from blood (not recorded which). The TCR was taken from a woman in her 30s who had recovered from COVID-19.

The CDR3, as DNA: TGTGCCAGCAAGGCGGGTGGCTACACCTTC. This encodes CASKAGGYTF. The chain couples TRBV6-5 to TRBJ1-2, with D unresolved. V lost 7 bases and J 7 bases, leaving 7 bases between the germline ends. From germline, CDR1 is MNHEY and CDR2 SVGAGI. This CDR3 region has 10 residues.